These 26 T cell receptor beta chains share one sample of origin, sequenced in a study of blood T cell repertoires in COVID-19. Sequencing used immunoSEQ multiplex PCR; TCRdb keeps in-frame clones, though not all of them. The table has around 270,000 clones, around 87% seen once. The source material was peripheral blood. The source is a woman aged 50 to 60 with acute or convalescent COVID-19.

The chain links TRBV28 to TRBJ1-6; TRBD1 matches 8 bases. Germline CDR1 and CDR2: MDHEN and SYDVKM. Unmatched junction bases numbered 4, after V lost 3 bases and J lost 6 bases. CDR3 length equals 15 residues. The CDR3 DNA follows: TGTGCCAGCAGTTTCTCGGACAGGGCTAATTCACCCCTCCACTTT. This encodes CASSFSDRANSPLHF.

This chain connects TRBV7-2 to TRBJ2-3; TRBD1 agrees at 11 bases. Germline V CDR1 and CDR2: SGHTA, FQGNSA. The CDR3 runs 17 residues. V lost 0 bases and J lost 3; bases outside the gene matches: 5. CDR3 sequence reads: CASSLARTGGWTDTQYF. The CDR3 region has the DNA TGTGCCAGCAGCTTAGCCCGGACAGGGGGCTGGACAGATACGCAGTATTTT.

CDR3 loop: CASSKVLQAKSNQPQHF. DNA for the CDR3: TGTGCCAGCAGCAAAGTTTTGCAGGCTAAGAGCAATCAGCCCCAGCATTTT. The V and J genes are TRBV21-1 and TRBJ1-5; TRBD1 was called by the table and not checked on the DNA. TRBV21-1 is an annotated pseudogene. This CDR3 contains 17 residues.

CDR3: CASSFGGGDTQYF. For the CDR3, the DNA is TGCGCCAGCAGCTTTGGGGGAGGAGATACGCAGTATTTT. V gene TRBV5-1 combines with J gene TRBJ2-3; TRBD2 might be the D (6 bases). V lost 2 bases and J lost 5, with 9 bases in between. The CDR3 consists of 13 residues. Germline values: CDR1 SGHRS, CDR2 YFSETQ.

Worth noting for this clone: At one end the junction does not follow the germline gene, possibly because of a read error. The V gene is TRBV30, the J gene TRBJ2-4, with TRBD2 matching over 7 bases. Germline V gene lookup returns CDR1 GTSNPN and CDR2 SVGIG (reference sequence). CDR3 length: 14 amino acids. The DNA for the CDR3 is TGTGCCTGGAGTGTTGGCCCGGTGACTAGCTTTCTACACTTC. Translating it yields CAWSVGPVTSFLHF. Supplemented by reference TRBV30 and TRBJ2-4, the full variable domain reads SQTIHQWPATLVQPVGSPLSLECTVEGTSNPNLYWYRQAAGRGLQLLFYSVGIGQISSEVPQNLSASRPQDRQFILSSKKLLLSDSGFYLCAWSVGPVTSFLHFGAGTRLSVL.

This chain connects TRBV5-1 to TRBJ2-1, with TRBD2 matching over 7 bases. The CDR3 has 15 amino acids. Germline CDR1 SGHRS, CDR2 YFSETQ. With V trimmed by 2 bases and J by 5 bases, 7 bases remained unmatched. The CDR3 sequence: CASSFGGSFDNEQFF. In DNA form, the CDR3 reads TGCGCCAGCAGCTTTGGCGGGAGCTTCGACAATGAGCAGTTCTTC.

This chain uses TRBV28 with TRBJ1-1; 7 bases are a match to TRBD1. Germline V gene sequence: CDR1 MDHEN, CDR2 SYDVKM. The CDR3 covers 14 residues. The V gene end was trimmed by 5 bases and the J gene end by 1 base; junction bases not matched to a gene: 4. The CDR3 DNA sequence: TGTGCCAGCAGTCCCGGGACAGAGAACACTGAAGCTTTCTTT. Translation gives CASSPGTENTEAFF.

The CDR3 nucleotides are TGCGCCAGCAGCTTGAGGGGGACTAGCGGGAACACCGGGGAGCTGTTTTTT. It is translated as CASSLRGTSGNTGELFF. The genes are TRBV5-1 and TRBJ2-2; 11 nucleotides align to TRBD2. The junction had 3 bases not matched to a gene; V was cut back by 1 base and J by 1 base. Germline V gives CDR1 SGHRS, CDR2 YFSETQ. The CDR3 spans 17 residues.

The rearrangement links TRBV9 to TRBJ2-1; 10 bases map to TRBD1. Per the germline V gene, CDR1 is SGDLS and CDR2 is YYNGEE. Losses at the gene ends were 4 bases for V and 0 bases for J; bases not matched to a gene: 16. The CDR3 covers 20 residues. Here the CDR3 reads CASSPHPGQGSVRSYNEQFF. In DNA form, the CDR3 reads TGTGCCAGCAGCCCGCACCCGGGACAGGGGTCCGTGCGCTCCTACAATGAGCAGTTCTTC. Drawing the rest from reference TRBV9 and TRBJ2-1, the complete variable domain is DSGVTQTPKHLITATGQRVTLRCSPRSGDLSVYWYQQSLDQGLQFLIQYYNGEERAKGNILERFSAQQFPDLHSELNLSSLELGDSALYFCASSPHPGQGSVRSYNEQFFGPGTRLTVL.

The rearrangement links TRBV18 to TRBJ2-3; D may be TRBD1 (6 bases). The CDR3 runs 17 residues. From germline, CDR1 is KGHSH and CDR2 LQKENI. With 3 bases removed from V and 2 bases from J, the gap between germline ends came to 18 bases. The CDR3 sequence: CASSPLPGQGSTDTQYF. In nucleotides, the CDR3 is TGTGCCAGCTCACCGCTACCGGGACAAGGGTCCACAGATACGCAGTATTTT.

The table lists this clone with many counts. The V gene is TRBV5-1, the J gene TRBJ2-2, with a tentative D call TRBD1 (5 bases). V lost 5 bases, J lost 6 bases, and 14 bases lay in between. This CDR3 region has 14 residues. Germline CDR1 SGHRS, CDR2 YFSETQ. The CDR3 spells CASRVQGWSGELFF. The CDR3 bases are TGCGCCAGCAGGGTTCAGGGTTGGTCCGGGGAGCTGTTTTTT.

V and J are TRBV19 and TRBJ1-4; no definite D call. Germline CDR1 and CDR2: LNHDA and SQIVND (reference sequence). V dropped 4 bases and J dropped 1 base, with 10 bases sitting between them. CDR3 length: 15 amino acids. The CDR3 coding sequence is TGTGCCAGTAGTACCCTAAGTTTAACTAATGAAAAACTGTTTTTT. It is translated as CASSTLSLTNEKLFF.

The J gene is TRBJ2-2, the V gene TRBV28; TRBD1 aligns across 7 bases. CDR3 length: 14 amino acids. J gave up 7 bases and V 5 bases, and 7 bases lay outside the gene matches. The V gene's germline CDR1 is MDHEN and CDR2 SYDVKM. The CDR3 DNA reads TGTGCCAGCAGTAAACAGGGGTGGGACGGGGAGCTGTTTTTT. Protein: CASSKQGWDGELFF.

This sequence joins TRBV7-3 and TRBJ1-1; D possibly corresponds to TRBD1 (6 bases). Trimming cost V 2 bases and J 11 bases, with 18 bases left between them. Per germline, CDR1 SGHTA and CDR2 FQGTGA. CDR3 length: 14 residues. CDR3 protein: CASSLSGRAQGAFF. DNA for the CDR3: TGTGCCAGCAGCTTATCGGGACGGGCCCAGGGGGCTTTCTTT.

This chain joins TRBV5-1 and TRBJ1-4; the D gene is possibly TRBD1 (6 bases). The CDR3 has 15 amino acids. Germline CDR1 and CDR2: SGHRS and YFSETQ. Trimming cost V 4 bases and J 1 base, with 11 bases left between them. CDR3 amino acids: CASSTGTITNEKLFF. The CDR3 coding sequence is TGCGCCAGCAGCACCGGGACAATAACTAATGAAAAACTGTTTTTT.

This clone was seen just once. The rearrangement links TRBV2 to TRBJ1-1; TRBD1 matches 7 bases. CDR3 size: 15 residues. CDR1 is SNHLY and CDR2 is FYNNEI in the germline V gene. The trim removed 10 bases at V and 1 base at J, leaving 12 bases unmatched. CDR3 in amino acids: CAIRMTGQPNTEAFF. The CDR3 nucleotides read TGTGCCATTCGAATGACGGGACAGCCGAACACTGAAGCTTTCTTT.

The chain carries TRBV27 and TRBJ1-1, with 11 positions matching TRBD1. The germline V gene encodes CDR1 MNHEY and CDR2 SMNVEV (reference sequence). Trimming at V came to 7 bases and at J to 4 bases, leaving 14 bases not matched to a gene. CDR3 size: 17 residues. The CDR3 DNA reads TGTGCCAGCACCCCGGACAGGGGGCGTGTTGGTGGCACTGAAGCTTTCTTT. This gives the protein CASTPDRGRVGGTEAFF.

The rearrangement uses TRBV19 and TRBJ2-3, with 10 bases aligning to TRBD1. CDR3 length: 15 residues. Germline V gives CDR1 LNHDA, CDR2 SQIVND (reference sequence). Unmatched junction bases numbered 9, after V lost 8 bases and J lost 4 bases. The CDR3 coding sequence is TGTGCCAGTCGGTCTGGGGGGACAGGGGCAGATACGCAGTATTTT. Its protein product is CASRSGGTGADTQYF.

The chain is built from TRBV5-4 and TRBJ2-5; 10 positions match TRBD2. Trimming took 2 bases from V and 4 from J; bases not matched to a gene: 5. Germline CDR1 and CDR2: SGHNT and YYREEE (reference sequence). CDR3 length: 15 amino acids. Here the CDR3 DNA reads TGTGCCAGCAGCTTTCTAGCGGGAGTTTCAGAGACCCAGTACTTC. Translation gives CASSFLAGVSETQYF.

The rearrangement links TRBV18 to TRBJ1-5; 8 bases line up with TRBD1. J lost 3 bases, V lost 4 bases, and 5 bases had no gene match. This CDR3 is built from 15 residues. Looked up from germline, CDR1 is KGHSH and CDR2 is LQKENI. The DNA for the CDR3 is TGTGCCAGCTCACTAACAGGGGGGATCAATCAGCCCCAGCATTTT. Amino acid sequence: CASSLTGGINQPQHF.

The CDR3 nucleotides read TGTGCCAGTAGTATATCTGGACAGCGTTATGGCTACACCTTC. It is translated as CASSISGQRYGYTF. The V and J genes are TRBV19 and TRBJ1-2; D is possibly TRBD1 (6 bases). This CDR3 comprises 14 residues. Germline V gives CDR1 LNHDA, CDR2 SQIVND (reference sequence). Deletions cut 2 bases from V and 5 bases from J, with 12 bases between.

This rearrangement joins TRBV19 to TRBJ1-1; weak D call: TRBD1 (5 bases). The CDR3 has 14 residues. From germline, CDR1 is LNHDA and CDR2 SQIVND (reference sequence). Trimming removed 8 bases at V and 2 bases at J, with 15 bases between. The CDR3 nucleotides read TGTGCCAGTCGAAGGACCAGGGATAACACTGAAGCTTTCTTT. This sequence encodes CASRRTRDNTEAFF.

V and J are TRBV6-5 and TRBJ1-5; D uncertain. This CDR3 is 14 amino acids long. CDR1 is MNHEY and CDR2 is SVGAGI in the germline V gene. V lost 0 bases to trimming and J lost 7 bases, with 10 bases between them. CDR3 sequence (DNA): TGTGCCAGCAGTTACTCGCGGGGAGGCCAGCCCCAGCATTTT. Amino acids: CASSYSRGGQPQHF.

J is TRBJ2-7 and V is TRBV3-1 (or the pseudogene TRBV3-2); tentative D call: TRBD2 (6 bases). In germline, CDR1 is LGHDT, CDR2 YNNKEL (reference sequence). This CDR3 is built from 11 residues. Trimming cost V 3 bases and J 9 bases, with 9 bases left between them. The CDR3 nucleotides read TGTGCCAGCAGCCAGCGACTAGTGCAGTACTTC. It codes for CASSQRLVQYF.

The CDR3 DNA sequence: TGTGCCAGCAGCACTAGGACAGACACTGAAGCTTTCTTT. Protein sequence: CASSTRTDTEAFF. The chain combines TRBV7-9 with TRBJ1-1; D might be TRBD1 (6 bases). CDR1 and CDR2 (germline): SEHNR, FQNEAQ (reference sequence). The CDR3 is 13 amino acids. The germline V and J ends were trimmed by 5 bases and 3 bases, with 10 bases remaining between them.

This clone has a single count. The V call is TRBV10-3, the J call TRBJ2-7; weak D call: TRBD1 (5 bases). Germline V lookup: CDR1 ENHRY, CDR2 SYGVKD. CDR3 length: 13 amino acids. Trimming took off 0 bases at V and 7 bases at J, with 10 bases between the two ends. In nucleotides, the CDR3 is TGTGCCATCAGTGAGTCAGGGGCAGGGGAGCAGTACTTC. Translation gives CAISESGAGEQYF.